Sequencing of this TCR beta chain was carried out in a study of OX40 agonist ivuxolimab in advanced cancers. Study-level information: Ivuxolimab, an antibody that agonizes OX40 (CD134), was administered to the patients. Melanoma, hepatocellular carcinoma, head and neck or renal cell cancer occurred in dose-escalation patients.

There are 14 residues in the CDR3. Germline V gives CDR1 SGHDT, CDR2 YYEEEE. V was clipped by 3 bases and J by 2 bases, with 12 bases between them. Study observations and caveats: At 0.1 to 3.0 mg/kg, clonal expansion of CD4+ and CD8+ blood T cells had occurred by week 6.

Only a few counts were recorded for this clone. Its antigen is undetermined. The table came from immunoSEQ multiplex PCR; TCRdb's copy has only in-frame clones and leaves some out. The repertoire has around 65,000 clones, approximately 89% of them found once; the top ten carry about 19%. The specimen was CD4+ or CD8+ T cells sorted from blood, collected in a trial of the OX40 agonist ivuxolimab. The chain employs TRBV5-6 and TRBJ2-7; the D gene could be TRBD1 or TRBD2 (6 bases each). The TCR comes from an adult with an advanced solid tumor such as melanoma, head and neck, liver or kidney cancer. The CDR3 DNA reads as TGTGCCAGCAGCTCGGGCGGGACAACCTACGAGCAGTACTTC. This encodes CASSSGGTTYEQYF.